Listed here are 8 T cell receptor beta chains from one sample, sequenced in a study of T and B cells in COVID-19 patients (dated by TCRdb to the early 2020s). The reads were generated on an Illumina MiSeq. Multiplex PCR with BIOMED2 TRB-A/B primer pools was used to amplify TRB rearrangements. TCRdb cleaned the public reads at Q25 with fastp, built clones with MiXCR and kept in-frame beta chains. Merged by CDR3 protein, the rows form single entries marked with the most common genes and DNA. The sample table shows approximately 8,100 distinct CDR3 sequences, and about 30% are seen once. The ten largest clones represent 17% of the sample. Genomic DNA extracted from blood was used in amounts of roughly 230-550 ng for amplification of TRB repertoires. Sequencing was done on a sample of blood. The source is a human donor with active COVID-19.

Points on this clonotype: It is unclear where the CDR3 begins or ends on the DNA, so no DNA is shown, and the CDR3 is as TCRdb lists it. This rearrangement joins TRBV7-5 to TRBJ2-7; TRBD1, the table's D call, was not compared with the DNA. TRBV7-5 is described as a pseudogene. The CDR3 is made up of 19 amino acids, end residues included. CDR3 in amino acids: CISVPAGPNLAPRPYEQYV.

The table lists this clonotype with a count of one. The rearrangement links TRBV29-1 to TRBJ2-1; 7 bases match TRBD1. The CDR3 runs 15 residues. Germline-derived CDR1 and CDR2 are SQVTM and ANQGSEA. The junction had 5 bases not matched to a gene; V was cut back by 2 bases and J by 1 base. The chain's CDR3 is CSVEYWDSSYNEQFF. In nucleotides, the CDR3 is TGCAGCGTTGAATATTGGGACAGTTCCTACAATGAGCAGTTCTTC.

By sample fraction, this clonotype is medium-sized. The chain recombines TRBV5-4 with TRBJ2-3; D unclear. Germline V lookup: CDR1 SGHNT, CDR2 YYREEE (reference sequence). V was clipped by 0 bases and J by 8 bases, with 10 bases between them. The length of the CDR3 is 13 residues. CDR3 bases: TGTGCCAGCAGCTTGGGGTTTGACGGTACGCAGTATTTT. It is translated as CASSLGFDGTQYF.

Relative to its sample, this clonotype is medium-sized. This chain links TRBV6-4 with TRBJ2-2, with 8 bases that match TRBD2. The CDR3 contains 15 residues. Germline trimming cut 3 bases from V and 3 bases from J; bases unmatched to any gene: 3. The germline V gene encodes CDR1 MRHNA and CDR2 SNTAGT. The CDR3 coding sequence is TGTGCCAGCAGTGAAGTAGCGGGGTACACCGGGGAGCTGTTTTTT. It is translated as CASSEVAGYTGELFF.

CDR3 coding DNA: TGTGCCAGCGGCCTAACGGGCTATGGAAACACCATATATTTT. Its translation: CASGLTGYGNTIYF. The chain carries TRBV6-5 and TRBJ1-3; D is ambiguous. Trimming left V 8 bases short and J 3 bases short, with 14 bases between. Germline loops: CDR1 MNHEY, CDR2 SVGAGI. There are 14 residues in the CDR3.

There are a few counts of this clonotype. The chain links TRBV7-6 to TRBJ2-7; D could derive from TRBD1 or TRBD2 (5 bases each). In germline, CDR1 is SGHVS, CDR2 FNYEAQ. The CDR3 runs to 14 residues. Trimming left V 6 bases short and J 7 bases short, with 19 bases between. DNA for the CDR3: TGTGCCAGCAGTCCGGGGCCTACCTACGGGGAGCAGTACTTC. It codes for CASSPGPTYGEQYF.

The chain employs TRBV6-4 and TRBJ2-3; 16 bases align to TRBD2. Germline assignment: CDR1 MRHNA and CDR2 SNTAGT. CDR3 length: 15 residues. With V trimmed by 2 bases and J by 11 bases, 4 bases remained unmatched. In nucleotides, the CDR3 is TGTGCCAGCAGTGACGGGACTAGCGGGGGGGCTAAGCAGTATTTT. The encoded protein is CASSDGTSGGAKQYF.

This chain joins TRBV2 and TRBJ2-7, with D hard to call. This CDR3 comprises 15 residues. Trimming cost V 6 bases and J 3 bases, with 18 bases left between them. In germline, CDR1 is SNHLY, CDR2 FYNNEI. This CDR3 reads CASRDGLGPSYEQYF. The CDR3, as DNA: TGTGCCAGCAGGGACGGCTTGGGCCCGAGCTACGAGCAGTACTTC.